This entry lists 5 T cell receptor beta chains sequenced from one sample in a study of T cell clonotyping in hematopoietic cell transplantation. Libraries were prepared by immunoSEQ multiplex PCR; TCRdb keeps only in-frame clonotypes and omits some of them. This sample has roughly 40,000 clones, with roughly 96% found just once. Sequenced material: peripheral blood mononuclear cells. All receptors derive from a man aged 25 to 40 in good health. Some clones in this sample may be carry-over from other donors' samples.

The chain couples TRBV5-6 to TRBJ1-2; D gene unclear. The CDR3 length is 13 residues. V gave up 0 bases and J gave up 8 bases, with 11 bases separating them. Per germline, CDR1 SGHDT and CDR2 YYEEEE. The CDR3 spells CASSLVELEGYTF. CDR3 bases: TGTGCCAGCAGCTTGGTGGAGCTTGAGGGCTACACCTTC.

The rearrangement links TRBV11-3 to TRBJ1-1; TRBD1 matches 7 bases. The trim removed 3 bases at V and 1 base at J, leaving 5 bases unmatched. CDR3 length equals 15 residues. Germline CDR1 reads SGHNT; CDR2 reads YENEEA. The CDR3 nucleotides are TGTGCCAGCAGCTTGGGTAACAGGGGGAACACTGAAGCTTTCTTT. This gives the protein CASSLGNRGNTEAFF.

The rearrangement joins TRBV11-2 to TRBJ1-5, with D hard to call. This CDR3 region has 13 residues. Germline-derived CDR1 and CDR2 are SGHAT and FQNNGV. Trimming pared 4 bases from V and 2 bases from J, leaving 6 bases between. The CDR3 here is CASSSHGNQPQHF. CDR3 nucleotides: TGTGCCAGCAGCTCTCACGGCAATCAGCCCCAGCATTTT.

The chain recombines TRBV14 with TRBJ2-5, with TRBD2 matching over 10 bases. Germline values: CDR1 SGHDN, CDR2 FVKESK. V shed 5 bases, J shed 2 bases, and the junction held 2 bases outside the gene matches. The CDR3 spans 14 residues. The CDR3 loop reads CASSLGLAQETQYF. The DNA for the CDR3 is TGTGCCAGCAGCTTGGGACTAGCGCAAGAGACCCAGTACTTC.

Here the CDR3 reads CASSNRGNEQFF. CDR3 in DNA: TGTGCCAGCAGCAACAGGGGTAATGAGCAGTTCTTC. This chain uses TRBV6-5 with TRBJ2-1; 7 bases line up with TRBD1. Per the germline V gene, CDR1 is MNHEY and CDR2 is SVGAGI. This CDR3 spans 12 amino acids. With 6 bases clipped from V and 7 bases from J, the junction kept 3 bases outside the gene matches.